These T cell receptor beta chains were read from a single sample in a study of T cells in Graves' hyperthyroidism and ophthalmopathy. TCRdb independently ran MiXCR on the multiplex PCR reads; one entry per CDR3 protein. Here the sample spans about 340,000 distinct CDR3 sequences, approximately 22% being singletons. The sequenced sample consisted of blood. Receptors originate from a woman aged 45-65 years with Graves' hyperthyroidism. The CDR3 runs from the conserved cysteine through the conserved F or W. A D gene is named only where the DNA matches it firmly. Expanded clones get a size class; other rows say once, few or many, or leave the size out.

J: TRBJ2-3; V: TRBV12-3/TRBV12-4; D: TRBD2; size: many; CDR3: CASSGLAGGLRNTQYF; DNA: TGTGCCAGCAGCGGACTAGCGGGGGGGCTCAGGAATACGCAGTATTTT
J: TRBJ2-1; V: TRBV4-1; D: TRBD2; size: few; CDR3: CASNLGVAGVGKNEQFF; DNA: TGCGCCAGCAACCTCGGGGTAGCGGGAGTGGGTAAGAATGAGCAGTTCTTC
J: TRBJ1-3; V: TRBV9; D: TRBD1; size: few; CDR3: CASSVGPADRGPGNTIYF; DNA: TGTGCCAGCAGCGTAGGCCCTGCCGACAGGGGGCCAGGAAACACCATATATTTT
J: TRBJ2-3; V: TRBV3-1; D: TRBD2; size: many; CDR3: CASSQDAAGTSTDTQYF; DNA: TGTGCCAGCAGCCAAGATGCAGCGGGGACTAGCACAGATACGCAGTATTTT
J: TRBJ2-1; V: TRBV20-1; D: TRBD1; size: many; CDR3: CSASTLGQGTNEQFF; DNA: TGCAGTGCTAGTACTTTGGGACAGGGAACCAATGAGCAGTTCTTC
J: TRBJ2-3; V: TRBV6-2/TRBV6-3; D: .; size: .; CDR3: CASIRGGKATQYF; DNA: TGTGCCAGCATACGGGGAGGTAAAGCTACGCAGTATTTT
J: TRBJ2-7; V: TRBV29-1; D: TRBD1; size: few; CDR3: CSVRGWYRGEGKAYEQYF; DNA: TGCAGCGTTAGAGGATGGTACAGGGGGGAAGGTAAAGCCTACGAGCAGTACTTC
J: TRBJ1-1; V: TRBV9; D: TRBD1; size: few; CDR3: CASSGSGGTEAFF; DNA: TGTGCCAGCAGCGGATCAGGGGGCACTGAAGCTTTCTTT
J: TRBJ2-2; V: TRBV27; D: .; size: many; CDR3: CASSLVSAYTGELFF; DNA: TGTGCCAGCAGTTTGGTTAGCGCCTACACCGGGGAGCTGTTTTTT
J: TRBJ1-2; V: TRBV30; D: .; size: .; CDR3: CAWDPGYGYTF; DNA: TGTGCCTGGGACCCCGGGTATGGCTACACCTTC
J: TRBJ2-7; V: TRBV7-6; D: TRBD1; size: many; CDR3: CASSGEGRGREQYF; DNA: TGTGCCAGCAGCGGAGAGGGCAGGGGGCGAGAGCAGTACTTC
J: TRBJ2-3; V: TRBV7-6; D: .; size: many; CDR3: CASSRPGLETDTQYF; DNA: TGTGCCAGCAGCCGTCCGGGACTGGAAACAGATACGCAGTATTTT
J: TRBJ1-5; V: TRBV28; D: .; size: .; CDR3: CASSLTAVIGNQPQHF; DNA: TGTGCCAGCAGTTTAACCGCAGTGATCGGCAATCAGCCCCAGCATTTT
J: TRBJ1-5; V: TRBV6-1; D: .; size: .; CDR3: CASSEEVLPQPQHF; DNA: TGTGCCAGCAGTGAAGAGGTCCTACCGCAGCCCCAGCATTTT